The next 22 T cell receptor beta chains were all read from a single sample in a study of graft-versus-host responses after intestinal transplantation. Antigens for these TCRs are unknown. Assay: immunoSEQ multiplex PCR; the TCRdb copy retains only in-frame clones and omits some. This sample has around 100,000 clones, with approximately 84% found just once. The material was unstimulated CD4+ T cells sorted from spleen or lymph node cells, obtained before transplant. Source of these receptors: a human donor who was the organ donor for an intestinal transplant.

The V call is TRBV5-6, the J call TRBJ2-1; 10 bases fit TRBD1. CDR1 and CDR2 from the germline V gene are SGHDT and YYEEEE. V shed 4 bases and J 8 bases; nucleotides not matched to a gene: 9. CDR3 length: 15 amino acids. The CDR3 region has the DNA TGTGCCAGCAGCCCCGGGACAGGGGAGTTGGATGAGCAGTTCTTC. Its protein is CASSPGTGELDEQFF.

This chain links TRBV29-1 with TRBJ1-2; D unclear. Germline CDR1 SQVTM, CDR2 ANQGSEA. Trimming stripped 1 base from V and 8 bases from J, with 11 bases between. CDR3 length: 12 amino acids. The CDR3, as DNA: TGCAGCGTTGAAGTTTCGAGGATAGGCTACACCTTC. It yields the protein CSVEVSRIGYTF.

This clone was seen a handful of times. This chain connects TRBV5-1 to TRBJ1-2; D unclear. The germline V gene encodes CDR1 SGHRS and CDR2 YFSETQ. Trimming pared 2 bases from V and 1 base from J, leaving 15 bases between. The CDR3 is 16 amino acids. CDR3 sequence (DNA): TGCGCCAGCAGCTTCGGTGAAGGCTTGGGTAACTATGGCTACACCTTC. It codes for CASSFGEGLGNYGYTF.

This chain uses TRBV4-1 with TRBJ2-2; TRBD1 aligns across 8 bases. Germline lookup yields CDR1 MGHRA and CDR2 YSYEKL. The J segment lost 3 bases and the V segment lost 7 bases, leaving 10 bases of the junction unmatched. This CDR3 spans 16 amino acids. CDR3 loop: CASNIFQGADTGELFF. CDR3 in DNA: TGCGCCAGCAACATCTTCCAGGGGGCCGACACCGGGGAGCTGTTTTTT.

The chain combines TRBV13 with TRBJ1-4, with D unresolved. Trimming cost V 5 bases and J 8 bases, with 12 bases left between them. The CDR3 contains 13 residues. From germline, CDR1 is PRHDT and CDR2 FYEKMQ (reference sequence). This CDR3 reads CASSIGSEEKLFF. In nucleotides, the CDR3 is TGTGCCAGCAGCATTGGGTCAGAGGAAAAACTGTTTTTT.

In the case of this clone: Mismatch with germline at one junction end may stem from a read error. The chain couples TRBV7-9 to TRBJ1-1; TRBD1 might be the D (5 bases). There are 13 residues in the CDR3. Looked up from germline, CDR1 is SEHNR and CDR2 is FQNEAQ (reference sequence). CDR3 region: CASSVGMGREGYF. The CDR3 DNA sequence: TGTGCCAGCAGCGTGGGAATGGGACGAGAGGGATATTTT. The complete variable domain, with remaining parts taken from reference TRBV7-9 and TRBJ1-1, reads DTGVSQNPRHKITKRGQNVTFRCDPISEHNRLYWYRQTLGQGPEFLTYFQNEAQLEKSRLLSDRFSAERPKGSFSTLEIQRTEQGDSAMYLCASSVGMGREGYFGQGTRLTVV.

This chain joins TRBV5-4 and TRBJ2-7; TRBD1 might be the D (6 bases). Trimming removed 9 bases from V and 2 bases from J, with 18 bases in between. Per the germline V gene, CDR1 is SGHNT and CDR2 is YYREEE (reference sequence). The CDR3 is 14 residues long. As DNA, the CDR3 is TGTGCCACCACTCGGGACATGGGGGCCTACGAGCAGTACTTC. As protein: CATTRDMGAYEQYF.

This chain uses TRBV28 with TRBJ2-7; D is unresolved. The V gene lost 2 bases and the J gene lost 4 bases, with 3 bases spanning the gap. In germline, CDR1 is MDHEN, CDR2 SYDVKM. The CDR3 is made up of 11 amino acids. This CDR3 reads CASSLMYEQYF. Here the CDR3 DNA reads TGTGCCAGCAGTTTAATGTACGAGCAGTACTTC.

This chain connects TRBV7-2 to TRBJ1-1; TRBD1 matches at 7 bases. Germline V gene lookup returns CDR1 SGHTA and CDR2 FQGNSA. The CDR3 totals 12 residues. The junction had 7 bases not matched to a gene; V was cut back by 5 bases and J by 10 bases. The CDR3 sequence is CASSAAGGRAFF. The DNA for the CDR3 is TGTGCCAGCAGCGCCGCAGGGGGGAGAGCTTTCTTT.

This clone was seen just once. This rearrangement joins TRBV27 to TRBJ1-1, with TRBD1 as a possible D gene (5 bases). This CDR3 contains 14 residues. Trimming removed 4 bases at V and 1 base at J, with 10 bases between. The germline V gene encodes CDR1 MNHEY and CDR2 SMNVEV (reference sequence). The CDR3 region has the DNA TGTGCCAGCAGTTCTTATCAGGGGAACACTGAAGCTTTCTTT. Protein: CASSSYQGNTEAFF.

This clone was seen once. J is TRBJ2-3 and V is TRBV7-3, with D hard to call. The CDR3 consists of 13 residues. The V and J ends lost 0 bases and 6 bases respectively, with 7 bases between them. From germline, CDR1 is SGHTA and CDR2 FQGTGA. This CDR3 is CASSLTAADTQYF. The CDR3 DNA reads as TGTGCCAGCAGCTTAACGGCGGCGGATACGCAGTATTTT.

The chain is built from TRBV30 and TRBJ2-7, with D unresolved. This CDR3 contains 14 residues. Trimming removed 0 bases from V and 6 bases from J, with 15 bases in between. Germline values: CDR1 GTSNPN, CDR2 SVGIG (reference sequence). The CDR3 region is CAWSVHRTETEQYF. The CDR3, as DNA: TGTGCCTGGAGTGTACATAGGACCGAGACCGAGCAGTACTTC.

The chain carries TRBV7-9 and TRBJ2-5; D gene uncertain. V was trimmed by 5 bases and J by 2 bases, leaving 6 bases between them. Germline V gene lookup returns CDR1 SEHNR and CDR2 FQNEAQ (reference sequence). This CDR3 is 12 amino acids long. CDR3: CASSLQQETQYF. As DNA, the CDR3 is TGTGCCAGCAGCCTACAACAAGAGACCCAGTACTTC.

In nucleotides, the CDR3 is TGCGCCAGCAGCGGCGTAGGACAGAACACTGAAGCTTTCTTT. It codes for CASSGVGQNTEAFF. V usage is TRBV5-1 and J usage is TRBJ1-1, with D maybe TRBD1 (5 bases). The V gene's germline CDR1 is SGHRS and CDR2 YFSETQ. The CDR3 loop spans 14 amino acids. V was clipped by 4 bases and J by 1 base, with 11 bases between them. Combining the CDR3 with reference TRBV5-1 and TRBJ1-1 gives the whole variable domain KAGVTQTPRYLIKTRGQQVTLSCSPISGHRSVSWYQQTPGQGLQFLFEYFSETQRNKGNFPGRFSGRQFSNSRSEMNVSTLELGDSALYLCASSGVGQNTEAFFGQGTRLTVV.

V is TRBV5-1 and J is TRBJ1-1; D gene uncertain. V was clipped by 0 bases and J by 5 bases, with 14 bases between them. This CDR3 is built from 15 residues. The germline gives CDR1 SGHRS, CDR2 YFSETQ. CDR3 bases: TGCGCCAGCAGCTTGGTTGAGCCCCCACGAACTGAAGCTTTCTTT. Translated, it gives CASSLVEPPRTEAFF.

V usage is TRBV5-6 and J usage is TRBJ1-5; TRBD1 is a possible D gene (6 bases). Germline-derived CDR1 and CDR2 are SGHDT and YYEEEE. This CDR3 spans 16 amino acids. V lost 6 bases, J lost 3 bases, and 19 bases lay in between. The CDR3 loop reads CASTKGGIPLNQPQHF. The CDR3 DNA reads TGTGCCAGCACGAAGGGGGGAATTCCACTCAATCAGCCCCAGCATTTT.

The genes are TRBV2 and TRBJ1-2; 10 bases align to TRBD1. Looked up from germline, CDR1 is SNHLY and CDR2 is FYNNEI. The CDR3 runs 15 residues. V shed 6 bases, J shed 6 bases, and the junction held 10 bases outside the gene matches. The CDR3 reads CASSKYRDRGNGYTF. The DNA for the CDR3 is TGTGCCAGCAGCAAATACCGGGACAGGGGTAATGGCTACACCTTC.

J is TRBJ2-2 and V is TRBV6-5; D remains unclear. With 5 bases removed from V and 4 bases from J, the gap between germline ends came to 8 bases. The CDR3 extends over 13 amino acids. The germline CDR1 and CDR2 sequences are MNHEY and SVGAGI. This chain's CDR3 is CASSPRTTGELFF. The CDR3 coding sequence is TGTGCCAGCAGTCCGAGAACCACCGGGGAGCTGTTTTTT.

V and J are TRBV6-5 and TRBJ2-7, with D unclear. V was pared by 6 bases and J by 6 bases, with 9 bases between. The CDR3 consists of 11 residues. Per the germline V gene, CDR1 is MNHEY and CDR2 is SVGAGI. The DNA for the CDR3 is TGTGCCAGCAGCGACCTCTTCGAGCAGTACTTC. It yields the protein CASSDLFEQYF.

J is TRBJ1-3 and V is TRBV14; D is undetermined. The CDR3 has 16 residues. V was cut by 0 bases and J by 3 bases, with 12 bases left in between. Germline loops: CDR1 SGHDN, CDR2 FVKESK. The CDR3 region is CASSQEIRPVGNTIYF. The CDR3 nucleotides are TGTGCCAGCAGCCAAGAAATCAGGCCCGTTGGAAACACCATATATTTT. The whole variable domain, filled in from reference TRBV14 and TRBJ1-3, reads EAGVTQFPSHSVIEKGQTVTLRCDPISGHDNLYWYRRVMGKEIKFLLHFVKESKQDESGMPNNRFLAERTGGTYSTLKVQPAELEDSGVYFCASSQEIRPVGNTIYFGEGSWLTVV.

The chain is built from TRBV28 and TRBJ2-7; 10 bases are shared with TRBD1. Germline CDR1 and CDR2: MDHEN and SYDVKM. The CDR3 length is 15 residues. With 5 bases clipped from V and 5 bases from J, the junction kept 9 bases outside the gene matches. Written as DNA, the CDR3 is TGTGCCAGCAGTCCCCCGGGGACAGGGGCCCACGAGCAGTACTTC. Translation: CASSPPGTGAHEQYF.

This rearrangement joins TRBV5-1 to TRBJ1-1; D ambiguous. CDR1 SGHRS and CDR2 YFSETQ come from the germline V gene. V was cut by 3 bases and J by 1 base, with 16 bases left in between. This CDR3 spans 16 amino acids. The CDR3 coding sequence is TGCGCCAGCAGCTGGAGCCGTCAGGCGGCGAACACTGAAGCTTTCTTT. Protein product: CASSWSRQAANTEAFF.